The 25 T cell receptor beta chains reported below all come from one sample, sequenced in a study of T cell changes during pregnancy in multiple sclerosis. Libraries were prepared by immunoSEQ multiplex PCR; TCRdb keeps only in-frame clonotypes and omits some of them. The table shows around 70,000 clones, with approximately 92% occurring only once. Source: peripheral blood, taken before pregnancy. The receptors were gathered from a female donor with multiple sclerosis, enrolled in a pregnancy study.

V gene TRBV12-5 combines with J gene TRBJ1-1; TRBD1 is a possible D gene (5 bases). The CDR3 extends over 15 amino acids. Between the trimmed V and J ends, which lost 2 bases and 1 base, there was a span of 11 bases. CDR1 is LGHNT and CDR2 is FRNRAP in the germline V gene. This CDR3 is CASGLIQGANTEAFF. The CDR3, as DNA: TGTGCTAGTGGTTTGATTCAGGGCGCGAACACTGAAGCTTTCTTT.

This clone appeared a single time. The rearrangement links TRBV5-6 to TRBJ1-2, with D uncertain. V was pared by 1 base and J by 2 bases, with 6 bases between. This CDR3 spans 13 amino acids. The germline V gene encodes CDR1 SGHDT and CDR2 YYEEEE. The CDR3, as DNA: TGTGCCAGCAGCTTGTGGGAGAACTATGGCTACACCTTC. This encodes CASSLWENYGYTF.

The rearrangement links TRBV23-1 to TRBJ1-5, with a tentative D call TRBD1 (6 bases). TRBV23-1 is annotated as an ORF whose role is uncertain. V was cut by 4 bases and J by 2 bases, with 12 bases left in between. This CDR3 has 15 amino acids. CDR3 in DNA: TGCGCCAGCAGTCTAACAGGGTCGGGCAATCAGCCCCAGCATTTT. Translating gives CASSLTGSGNQPQHF.

CDR3 residues: CASSSAALNTEAFF. DNA of the CDR3: TGTGCCAGCAGCTCCGCGGCCCTGAACACTGAAGCTTTCTTT. This rearrangement joins TRBV7-9 to TRBJ1-1; D gene ambiguous. CDR1 is SEHNR and CDR2 is FQNEAQ in the germline V gene (reference sequence). The CDR3 runs to 14 residues. Trimming left V 4 bases short and J 0 bases short, with 9 bases between.

Here the CDR3 reads CSVPLKQGNTGELFF. CDR3 DNA sequence: TGCAGCGTACCCCTGAAGCAGGGCAACACCGGGGAGCTGTTTTTT. The V call is TRBV29-1, the J call TRBJ2-2, with a possible D match to TRBD1 (5 bases). V lost 6 bases and J lost 2, with 16 bases in between. Germline V gives CDR1 SQVTM, CDR2 ANQGSEA. CDR3 length: 15 residues.

Regarding this clone: A read error may produce the germline difference seen at one junction end. V gene TRBV6-4 combines with J gene TRBJ2-7; 10 positions match TRBD2. The germline gives CDR1 MRHNA, CDR2 SNTAGT. The CDR3 sequence is 11 residues long. The CDR3 sequence is CASRAGTSETF. CDR3 DNA sequence: TGTGCCAGCAGGGCCGGGACTAGCGAAACCTTC.

The V gene is TRBV28, the J gene TRBJ1-1; D is unresolved. This CDR3 has 13 amino acids. Looked up from germline, CDR1 is MDHEN and CDR2 is SYDVKM. Deletions cut 2 bases from V and 1 base from J, with 5 bases between. CDR3 coding DNA: TGTGCCAGCAGTTTAGTCGGGAACACTGAAGCTTTCTTT. This codes for CASSLVGNTEAFF.

This chain connects TRBV5-8 to TRBJ2-5, with 11 bases aligning to TRBD1. CDR3 length: 15 residues. Germline loops: CDR1 SGHTS, CDR2 YDEGEE. V dropped 7 bases and J dropped 4; count of bases not matched to a gene: 9. The CDR3 bases are TGTGCCAGCTCCTCCGGACAGGGGGCTCGAGAGACCCAGTACTTC. Residues: CASSSGQGARETQYF.

V usage is TRBV18 and J usage is TRBJ1-4; D may be TRBD1 (6 bases). Germline-derived CDR1 and CDR2 are KGHSH and LQKENI. V lost 3 bases, J lost 5 bases, and 13 bases lay in between. This CDR3 region has 15 residues. CDR3 sequence (DNA): TGTGCCAGCTCACCGGACAGACACCGAAATGAAAAACTGTTTTTT. It translates to CASSPDRHRNEKLFF.

This clone is a singleton in its sample. V and J are TRBV7-9 and TRBJ2-2; unclear D gene. The CDR3 is 16 residues long. V lost 5 bases, J lost 5 bases, and 18 bases lay in between. Germline V gene sequence: CDR1 SEHNR, CDR2 FQNEAQ (reference sequence). In nucleotides, the CDR3 is TGTGCCAGCAGCCCCACCTATTCGACTGCTACCGGGGAGCTGTTTTTT. It specifies CASSPTYSTATGELFF.

The CDR3, as DNA: TGTGCCAGTAGTGGGACTAGCGGACCTAACAATGAGCAGTTCTTC. Amino acid sequence: CASSGTSGPNNEQFF. The chain couples TRBV19 to TRBJ2-1, with 11 bases that match TRBD2. V was pared by 5 bases and J by 5 bases, with 5 bases of the junction left unmatched. Germline CDR1 is LNHDA and CDR2 is SQIVND (reference sequence). This CDR3 contains 15 residues.

This chain uses TRBV29-1 with TRBJ2-3; 7 positions match TRBD2. From germline, CDR1 is SQVTM and CDR2 ANQGSEA. The CDR3 is made up of 14 amino acids. V gave up 4 bases and J gave up 2 bases; unmatched junction bases: 6. Here the CDR3 DNA reads TGCAGCGTTGTCGGGGGAGGGGCCACAGATACGCAGTATTTT. Its translation: CSVVGGGATDTQYF.

The chain has TRBV9 and TRBJ2-1; D possibly corresponds to TRBD2 (6 bases). This CDR3 is built from 14 residues. With 1 base removed from V and 8 bases from J, the gap between germline ends came to 13 bases. CDR1 is SGDLS and CDR2 is YYNGEE in the germline V gene. CDR3: CASSVPGLSDEQFF. The CDR3 DNA is TGTGCCAGCAGCGTACCGGGACTTAGCGATGAGCAGTTCTTC. The complete variable domain, with remaining parts taken from reference TRBV9 and TRBJ2-1, reads DSGVTQTPKHLITATGQRVTLRCSPRSGDLSVYWYQQSLDQGLQFLIQYYNGEERAKGNILERFSAQQFPDLHSELNLSSLELGDSALYFCASSVPGLSDEQFFGPGTRLTVL.

The V gene is TRBV29-1, the J gene TRBJ2-1, with 7 bases lining up with TRBD2. The CDR3 extends over 13 amino acids. Per germline, CDR1 SQVTM and CDR2 ANQGSEA. Trimming took 1 base from V and 8 from J; bases not matched to a gene: 5. The CDR3: CSVEGLAVHEQFF. The CDR3 region has the DNA TGCAGCGTTGAAGGTCTAGCGGTCCATGAGCAGTTCTTC.

This chain uses TRBV4-1 with TRBJ2-1, with D perhaps TRBD2 (6 bases). The CDR3 extends over 15 amino acids. Between the trimmed V and J ends, which lost 1 base and 1 base, there was a span of 8 bases. Germline V gives CDR1 MGHRA, CDR2 YSYEKL. CDR3 loop: CASSQVGGSYNEQFF. CDR3 bases: TGCGCCAGCAGCCAAGTGGGAGGATCCTACAATGAGCAGTTCTTC.

V usage is TRBV7-2 and J usage is TRBJ2-1; 15 bases match TRBD2. The length of the CDR3 is 16 residues. The V segment lost 1 base and the J segment 7 bases; nucleotides outside the gene matches: 2. Germline loops: CDR1 SGHTA, CDR2 FQGNSA. CDR3 sequence: CASSLEGTSGRNEQFF. In nucleotides, the CDR3 is TGTGCCAGCAGCTTAGAAGGGACTAGCGGGAGGAATGAGCAGTTCTTC.

The rearrangement uses TRBV7-9 and TRBJ1-1; D gene uncertain. The V and J ends lost 4 bases and 7 bases respectively, with 19 bases between them. The CDR3 spans 15 residues. Germline V CDR1 and CDR2: SEHNR, FQNEAQ (reference sequence). CDR3 loop: CASSSPHRGTVEAFF. CDR3 in DNA: TGTGCCAGCAGCTCCCCCCATCGGGGTACAGTTGAAGCTTTCTTT.

The chain uses TRBV19 and TRBJ1-5; D is unresolved. CDR1 is LNHDA and CDR2 is SQIVND in the germline V gene (reference sequence). V dropped 7 bases and J dropped 4 bases, with 14 bases sitting between them. There are 14 residues in the CDR3. CDR3 sequence (DNA): TGTGCCAGTACCCTACGGCAGACTAATCAGCCCCAGCATTTT. It translates to CASTLRQTNQPQHF.

This chain connects TRBV7-9 to TRBJ1-2; maybe TRBD1 (6 bases). V was trimmed by 2 bases and J by 8 bases, leaving 24 bases between them. The CDR3 runs to 17 residues. Germline CDR1 is SEHNR and CDR2 is FQNEAQ (reference sequence). CDR3 coding DNA: TGTGCCAGCAGCTTAATTGGTGCGGGCAGGGGAAAGAGCGGCTACACCTTC. Amino acid sequence: CASSLIGAGRGKSGYTF.

This clone was picked up a small number of times. The chain joins TRBV14 to TRBJ1-2; D possibly corresponds to TRBD1 (5 bases). The CDR3 spans 13 residues. The V and J ends lost 3 bases and 5 bases respectively, with 10 bases between them. Looked up from germline, CDR1 is SGHDN and CDR2 is FVKESK. CDR3 DNA sequence: TGTGCCAGCAGCCAGGACAAGAAGTATGGCTACACCTTC. Translating gives CASSQDKKYGYTF. Together with reference TRBV14 and TRBJ1-2, the CDR3 gives the full variable domain: EAGVTQFPSHSVIEKGQTVTLRCDPISGHDNLYWYRRVMGKEIKFLLHFVKESKQDESGMPNNRFLAERTGGTYSTLKVQPAELEDSGVYFCASSQDKKYGYTFGSGTRLTVV.

J is TRBJ2-7 and V is TRBV9; a weak D match, TRBD2 (5 bases). The V and J ends lost 3 bases and 0 bases respectively, with 13 bases between them. The CDR3 totals 15 residues. CDR1 SGDLS and CDR2 YYNGEE come from the germline V gene. CDR3 bases: TGTGCCAGCAGCGGCGGACTCCCTTTCTCCTACGAGCAGTACTTC. Its translation is CASSGGLPFSYEQYF.

The chain links TRBV19 to TRBJ2-1; 11 positions match TRBD2. Looked up from germline, CDR1 is LNHDA and CDR2 is SQIVND (reference sequence). Trimming cost V 2 bases and J 6 bases; bases outside gene matches: 3. The CDR3 has 15 amino acids. This chain's CDR3 is CASSILGTSGNEQFF. As DNA, the CDR3 is TGTGCCAGTAGTATACTAGGGACTAGCGGCAATGAGCAGTTCTTC.

The chain has TRBV4-3 and TRBJ1-5; 9 nucleotides align to TRBD1. This CDR3 region has 15 residues. Germline trimming cut 0 bases from V and 6 bases from J; bases unmatched to any gene: 3. Germline V CDR1 and CDR2: LGHNA, YSLEER. CDR3 in amino acids: CASSQETGGGQPQHF. The CDR3 bases are TGCGCCAGCAGCCAAGAGACAGGGGGGGGTCAGCCCCAGCATTTT.

This clone appeared a single time. This chain connects TRBV29-1 to TRBJ1-2; 7 bases fit TRBD1. The V and J ends lost 6 bases and 4 bases, in that order; junction bases with no gene match: 11. Germline assignment: CDR1 SQVTM and CDR2 ANQGSEA. This CDR3 has 14 residues. The CDR3 sequence: CSVHGQDGGYGYTF. For the CDR3, the DNA is TGCAGCGTCCACGGACAGGACGGAGGCTATGGCTACACCTTC.

V is TRBV6-4 and J is TRBJ2-1; 7 bases are shared with TRBD2. The ends lost 3 bases at V and 3 bases at J; junction bases unmatched: 8. CDR3 length: 16 residues. Germline V gene data show CDR1 as MRHNA and CDR2 as SNTAGT. As DNA, the CDR3 is TGTGCCAGCAGTGAAGGGCCTAGCGGCCTCTACAATGAGCAGTTCTTC. This translates into CASSEGPSGLYNEQFF.